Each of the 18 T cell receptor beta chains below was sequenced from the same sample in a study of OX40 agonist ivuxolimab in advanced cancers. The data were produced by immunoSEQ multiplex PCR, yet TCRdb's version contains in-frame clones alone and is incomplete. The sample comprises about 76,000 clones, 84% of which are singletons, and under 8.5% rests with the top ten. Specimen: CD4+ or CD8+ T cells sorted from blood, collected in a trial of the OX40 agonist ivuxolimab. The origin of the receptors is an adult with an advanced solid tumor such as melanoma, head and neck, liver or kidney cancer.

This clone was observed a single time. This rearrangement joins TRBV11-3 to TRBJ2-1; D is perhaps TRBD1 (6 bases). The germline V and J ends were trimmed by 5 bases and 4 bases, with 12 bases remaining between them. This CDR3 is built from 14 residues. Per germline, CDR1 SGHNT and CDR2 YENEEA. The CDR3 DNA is TGTGCCAGCAGCGCGATTACAGGGTACAATGAGCAGTTCTTC. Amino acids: CASSAITGYNEQFF.

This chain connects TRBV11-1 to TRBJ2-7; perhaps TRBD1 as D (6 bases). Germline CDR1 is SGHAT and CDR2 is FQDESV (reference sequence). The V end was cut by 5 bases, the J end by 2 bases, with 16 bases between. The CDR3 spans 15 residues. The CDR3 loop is CASSLYRADAYEQYF. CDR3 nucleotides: TGTGCCAGCAGCCTTTACAGGGCGGACGCCTACGAGCAGTACTTC.

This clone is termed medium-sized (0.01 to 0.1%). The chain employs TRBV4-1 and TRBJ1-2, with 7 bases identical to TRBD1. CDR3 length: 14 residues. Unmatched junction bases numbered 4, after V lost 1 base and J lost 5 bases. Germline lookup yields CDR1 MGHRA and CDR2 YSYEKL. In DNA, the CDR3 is TGCGCCAGCAGCCAAGGGCAGGGGGAATATGGCTACACCTTC. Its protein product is CASSQGQGEYGYTF.

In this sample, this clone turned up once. CDR3 loop: CASSYPTGRDTGELFF. The CDR3 bases are TGTGCCAGCAGTTACCCAACCGGGAGAGACACCGGGGAGCTGTTTTTT. The rearrangement joins TRBV6-5 to TRBJ2-2, with D possibly being TRBD2 (6 bases). CDR3 size: 16 residues. Trimming cost V 2 bases and J 3 bases, with 13 bases left between them. Germline CDR1 and CDR2: MNHEY and SVGAGI.

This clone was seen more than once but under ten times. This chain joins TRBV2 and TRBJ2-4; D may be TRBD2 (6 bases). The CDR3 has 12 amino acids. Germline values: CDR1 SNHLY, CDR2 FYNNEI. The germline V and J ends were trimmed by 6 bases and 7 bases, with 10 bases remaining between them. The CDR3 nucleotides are TGTGCCAGCAGACTAGCAGATAACATTCAGTACTTC. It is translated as CASRLADNIQYF. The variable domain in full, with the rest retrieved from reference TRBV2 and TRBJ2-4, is EPEVTQTPSHQVTQMGQEVILRCVPISNHLYFYWYRQILGQKVEFLVSFYNNEISEKSEIFDDQFSVERPDGSNFTLKIRSTKLEDSAMYFCASRLADNIQYFGAGTRLSVL.

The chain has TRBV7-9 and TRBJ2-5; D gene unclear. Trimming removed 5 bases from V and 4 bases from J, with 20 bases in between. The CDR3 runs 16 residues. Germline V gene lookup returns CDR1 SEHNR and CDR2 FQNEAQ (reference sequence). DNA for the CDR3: TGTGCCAGCAGCCCACTTCCAGGAGAGTCAAGAGAGACCCAGTACTTC. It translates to CASSPLPGESRETQYF.

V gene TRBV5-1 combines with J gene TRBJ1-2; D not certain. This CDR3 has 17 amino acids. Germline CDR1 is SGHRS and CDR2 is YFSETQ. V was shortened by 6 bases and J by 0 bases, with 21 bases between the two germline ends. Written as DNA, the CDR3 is TGCGCCAGCACGGTCGCGACCGTGCCAGGAGCTAACTATGGCTACACCTTC. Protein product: CASTVATVPGANYGYTF.

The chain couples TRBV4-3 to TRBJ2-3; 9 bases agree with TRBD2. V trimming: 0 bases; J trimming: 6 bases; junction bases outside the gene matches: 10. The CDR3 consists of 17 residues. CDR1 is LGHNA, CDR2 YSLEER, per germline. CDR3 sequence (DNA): TGCGCCAGCAGCCAAGATTCTAGCGGGGCTTGGGGGGATACGCAGTATTTT. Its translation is CASSQDSSGAWGDTQYF.

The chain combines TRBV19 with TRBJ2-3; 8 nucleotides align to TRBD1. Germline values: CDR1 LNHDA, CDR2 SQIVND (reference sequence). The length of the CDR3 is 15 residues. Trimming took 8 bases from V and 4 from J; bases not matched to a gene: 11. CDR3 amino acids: CASSSQGVPSDTQYF. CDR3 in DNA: TGTGCCAGTTCCTCACAGGGGGTCCCCTCAGATACGCAGTATTTT.

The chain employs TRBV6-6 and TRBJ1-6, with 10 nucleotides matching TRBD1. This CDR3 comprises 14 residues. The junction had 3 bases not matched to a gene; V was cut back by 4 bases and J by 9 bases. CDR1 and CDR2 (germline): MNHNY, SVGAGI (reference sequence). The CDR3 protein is CASSSTGGGSPLHF. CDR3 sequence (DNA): TGTGCCAGCAGTTCGACAGGGGGCGGTTCACCCCTCCACTTT.

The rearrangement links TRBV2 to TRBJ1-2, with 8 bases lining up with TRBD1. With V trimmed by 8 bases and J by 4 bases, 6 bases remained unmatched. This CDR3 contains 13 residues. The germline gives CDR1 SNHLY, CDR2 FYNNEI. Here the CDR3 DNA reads TGTGCCAGCGCCGGGACAGGCTCCTATGGCTACACCTTC. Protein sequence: CASAGTGSYGYTF.

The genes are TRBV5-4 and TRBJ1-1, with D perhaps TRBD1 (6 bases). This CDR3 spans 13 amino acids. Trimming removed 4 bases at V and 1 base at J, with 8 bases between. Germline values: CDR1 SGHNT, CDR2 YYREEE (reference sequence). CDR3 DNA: TGTGCCAGCAGCCAGGACAGGAACACTGAAGCTTTCTTT. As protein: CASSQDRNTEAFF.

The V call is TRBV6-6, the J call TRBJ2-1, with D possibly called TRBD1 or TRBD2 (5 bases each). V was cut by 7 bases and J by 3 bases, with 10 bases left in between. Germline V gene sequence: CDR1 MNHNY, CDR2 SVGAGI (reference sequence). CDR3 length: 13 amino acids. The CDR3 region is CASKGPDYNEQFF. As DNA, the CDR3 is TGTGCCAGCAAGGGACCAGACTACAATGAGCAGTTCTTC.

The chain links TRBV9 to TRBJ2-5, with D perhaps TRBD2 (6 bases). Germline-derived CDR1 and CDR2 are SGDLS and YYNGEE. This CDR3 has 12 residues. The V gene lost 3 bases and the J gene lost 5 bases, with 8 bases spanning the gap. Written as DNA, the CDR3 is TGTGCCAGCAGCGATGGGGGGGAGACCCAGTACTTC. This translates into CASSDGGETQYF.

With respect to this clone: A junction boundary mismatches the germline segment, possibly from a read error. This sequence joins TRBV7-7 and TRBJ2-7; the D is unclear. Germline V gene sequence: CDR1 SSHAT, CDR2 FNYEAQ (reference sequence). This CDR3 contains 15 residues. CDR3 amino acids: CASSPRLSGPYEQYF. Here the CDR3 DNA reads TGTGCTAGCAGCCCAAGGCTCTCCGGACCCTACGAGCAGTACTTC.

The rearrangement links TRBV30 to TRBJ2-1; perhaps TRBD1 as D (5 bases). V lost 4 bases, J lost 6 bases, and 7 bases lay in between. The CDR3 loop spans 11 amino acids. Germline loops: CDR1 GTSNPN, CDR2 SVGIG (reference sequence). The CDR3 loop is CAWNQGNEQFF. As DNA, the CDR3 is TGTGCCTGGAACCAGGGCAATGAGCAGTTCTTC. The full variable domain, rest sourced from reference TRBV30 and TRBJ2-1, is SQTIHQWPATLVQPVGSPLSLECTVEGTSNPNLYWYRQAAGRGLQLLFYSVGIGQISSEVPQNLSASRPQDRQFILSSKKLLLSDSGFYLCAWNQGNEQFFGPGTRLTVL.

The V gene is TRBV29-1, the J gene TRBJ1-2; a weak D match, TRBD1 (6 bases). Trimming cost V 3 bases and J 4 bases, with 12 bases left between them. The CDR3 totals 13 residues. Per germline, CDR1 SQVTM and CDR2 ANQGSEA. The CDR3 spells CSVDADSSYGYTF. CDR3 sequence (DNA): TGCAGCGTTGATGCGGACAGTTCCTATGGCTACACCTTC.

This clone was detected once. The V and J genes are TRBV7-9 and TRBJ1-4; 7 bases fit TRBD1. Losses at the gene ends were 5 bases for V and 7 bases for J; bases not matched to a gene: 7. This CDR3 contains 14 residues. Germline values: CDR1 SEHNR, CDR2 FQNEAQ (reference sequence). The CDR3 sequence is CASSRQGGGEKLFF. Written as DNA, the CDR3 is TGTGCCAGCAGCCGACAGGGAGGGGGTGAAAAACTGTTTTTT.